The sequence of this TCR beta chain was determined in a study of shared clonotypes between healthy human individuals. The V gene lost 2 bases and the J gene lost 4 bases, with 11 bases spanning the gap. CDR1 is GTSNPN and CDR2 is SVGIG in the germline V gene (reference sequence). The CDR3 spans 13 residues. This clone was counted between two and nine times. CD8 cells regarded as naive lacked CD45RO, were positively chosen for CCR7, and omitted terminally differentiated effector memory CD45RA+ cells. Data came from immunoSEQ multiplex PCR; TCRdb stores just in-frame clones and leaves some out. The sample has millions of clones; more than 85% are singletons.

The source is a man between 18 and 29 years old in good health. Some clones in this sample may be carry-over from other donors' samples. The chain uses TRBV30 and TRBJ1-1; D possibly corresponds to TRBD1 (5 bases). The sequenced sample was naive CD8+ T cells from PBMCs. The CDR3 region is CAWSYSGGTEAFF. The CDR3 DNA is TGTGCCTGGAGTTATTCGGGGGGCACTGAAGCTTTCTTT.